This T cell receptor (beta chain) stems from a study of Graves' ophthalmopathy and Graves' hyperthyroidism. Background on the study: The collection of peripheral blood took place at initial diagnosis, before any treatment.

About this clonotype: Antigen: not known.

The study enrolled ophthalmopathy donors with moderate-to-severe activity, CAS ≥3, NOSPECS ≥4 and duration under 3 months. Excluded: other autoimmune disease, uncontrolled infection, pregnancy or lactation. Scientists amplified the TCR beta CDR3 regions from RNA transcripts. HTBI primers served in a first-round RT-PCR, which a second-round multiplex PCR followed. MiXCR, run by TCRdb on the multiplex PCR reads, gives a single entry per CDR3 protein. The data hold some 750,000 distinct CDR3 sequences, with approximately 40% observed a single time. Germline V lookup: CDR1 DFQATT, CDR2 SNEGSKA (reference sequence). V was clipped by 5 bases and J by 8 bases; unmatched bases: 5. The CDR3 is 13 residues long. Findings and caveats of the study: Blood also carried most expanded thyroid clonotypes exceeding 0.001 frequency.

The source of this sequence is an adult man with Graves' ophthalmopathy. The chain combines TRBV20-1 with TRBJ1-4, with 10 bases that match TRBD1. Sequenced material: peripheral blood. CDR3 coding DNA: TGCAGTGCTGCCGGGACAGGGGACGAAAAACTGTTTTTT. Its translation is CSAAGTGDEKLFF.